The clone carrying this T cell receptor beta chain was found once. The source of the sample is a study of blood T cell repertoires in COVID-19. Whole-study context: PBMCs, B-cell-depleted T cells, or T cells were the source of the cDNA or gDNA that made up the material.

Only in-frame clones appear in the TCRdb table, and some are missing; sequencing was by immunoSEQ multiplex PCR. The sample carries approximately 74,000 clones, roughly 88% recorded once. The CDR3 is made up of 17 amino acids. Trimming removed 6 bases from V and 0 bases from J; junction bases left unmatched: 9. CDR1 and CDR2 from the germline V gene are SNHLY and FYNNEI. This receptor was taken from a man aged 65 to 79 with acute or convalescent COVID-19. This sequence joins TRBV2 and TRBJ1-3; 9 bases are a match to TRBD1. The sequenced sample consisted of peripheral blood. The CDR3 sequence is CASSAEQGAFSGNTIYF. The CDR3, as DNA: TGTGCCAGCAGCGCCGAACAGGGGGCTTTCTCTGGAAACACCATATATTTT.